Each of the 2 T cell receptor beta chains below was sequenced from the same sample in a study of blood T cell repertoires in COVID-19. Sequenced by immunoSEQ multiplex PCR; TCRdb stores in-frame clones only, minus some. The repertoire holds 55,000 to 65,000 clones, with 75% to 90% as singletons. The sequencing sample was made of peripheral blood. Receptors originate from a human donor with active COVID-19. The donor label of this sample is uncertain.

This chain uses TRBV7-2 with TRBJ1-3, with a possible D match to TRBD1 (5 bases). The CDR3 spans 17 residues. V shed 2 bases and J shed 0 bases, with 14 bases lying between them. Germline assignment: CDR1 SGHTA and CDR2 FQGNSA. The CDR3 spells CASSLQSGASSGNTIYF. CDR3 coding DNA: TGTGCCAGCAGCTTACAGAGCGGGGCCAGCTCTGGAAACACCATATATTTT.

The rearrangement links TRBV7-3 to TRBJ2-1, with D possibly TRBD1 on 7 matching bases. In germline, CDR1 is SGHTA, CDR2 FQGTGA. The germline V and J ends were trimmed by 5 bases and 5 bases, with 19 bases remaining between them. This CDR3 contains 16 residues. CDR3 sequence: CASSPSGGGANNEQFF. CDR3 nucleotides: TGTGCCAGCAGCCCGAGCGGAGGGGGCGCGAACAATGAGCAGTTCTTC.